This T cell receptor (beta chain) derives from a study of cytomegalovirus exposure and HLA in healthy donors. This clone came up a few times. Its cognate antigen is unknown. CDR3 length equals 15 residues. The V gene's germline CDR1 is MDHEN and CDR2 SYDVKM. Study-wide results and caveats: Reports described diagnosis of cytomegalovirus status by the classifier as highly specific and sensitive. Donor immune exposure was known only as CMV serostatus.

Primers: 60 Vbeta forward and 13 Jbeta reverse. Libraries were prepared by immunoSEQ multiplex PCR; TCRdb keeps only in-frame clonotypes and omits some of them. The table records about 120,000 clones, over 9.5% of them present only once. The chain has TRBV28 and TRBJ2-5; TRBD2 agrees at 9 bases. The J call may be faulty, since TRBJ2-7 better matches the DNA end. Material: PBMCs. This TCR was sampled from a woman aged 18-29 years in good health and CMV-seropositive. For the CDR3, the DNA is TGTGCCAGCAGTTCATCTAGCGGGATCTCCTACGAGCAGTACTTC. Protein product: CASSSSSGISYEQYF.